This T cell receptor beta chain originates from a study of shared clonotypes between healthy human individuals. This CDR3 has 16 residues. Germline values: CDR1 MNHEY, CDR2 SMNVEV (reference sequence). Trimming at V came to 1 base and at J to 0 bases, leaving 5 bases not matched to a gene. Only in-frame clones appear in the TCRdb table, and some are missing; sequencing was by immunoSEQ multiplex PCR. The sample lists about 2 million clones, less than 95% seen once, with less than 1.5% in the top ten. The naive CD8 population came from CD45RO-negative cells selected for CCR7, without terminally differentiated effector memory CD45RA+ cells.

The chain has TRBV27 and TRBJ2-7; the match to TRBD2 covers 8 bases. This receptor was identified in a man between 18 and 35 years old in good health. Source material: naive CD8+ T cells sorted from blood. The CDR3: CASSLFPSGSSYEQYF. The CDR3 DNA reads as TGTGCCAGCAGTTTATTTCCCAGCGGGAGCTCCTACGAGCAGTACTTC.